This T cell receptor beta chain was obtained from a study of T-cell reconstitution after alpha-beta-depleted transplantation in children. Germline trimming cut 4 bases from V and 10 bases from J; bases unmatched to any gene: 12. The CDR3 consists of 13 residues. From germline, CDR1 is DFQATT and CDR2 SNEGSKA (reference sequence). A library of TCRbeta sequences, prepared with unique molecular identifiers, was generated. TCRdb called the PCR reads again in MiXCR, with one record for every CDR3 protein. The sample holds 600,000 or so distinct CDR3 sequences, more than 20% seen once. In its sample, this clonotype was seen a few times.

The clonotype was recovered from a boy under two years old who had a stem cell transplant for acute myeloid leukemia, so the T cells may come from the graft donor. This rearrangement joins TRBV20-1 to TRBJ2-7, with TRBD1 identical over 8 bases. The specimen was PBMCs, mostly from graft donor cells, collected 360 days after TCRalphabeta/CD19-depleted stem cell transplant. This chain's CDR3 is CSAIGTGQESQYF. The DNA of the CDR3 is TGCAGTGCTATCGGGACAGGCCAGGAAAGCCAGTACTTC.